A selection of T cell receptor beta chains follows, all from one sample in a study of blood T cells in healthy people across ages. One entry per CDR3 protein, called by TCRdb with MiXCR from the 5' RACE reads. The top ten clones hold 3% to 4.5% of a sample with 800,000 or so distinct CDR3 sequences, more than 20% of them seen once. These same data were also listed under a study on T cells of mothers and their children.

Sequencing was performed on blood. Source of these receptors: a boy aged 5-17 years in good health. CDR3s include the opening cysteine and the closing phenylalanine or tryptophan. D genes are given only for firm matches. Clone size is given for some rows only: seen once, a few or many times, or a class if the clone is expanded.

TRBJ2-5 TRBV4-3 few TRBD2 CASSQDLAEETQYF TGCGCCAGCAGCCAAGATCTAGCGGAAGAGACCCAGTACTTC
TRBJ2-1 TRBV20-1 - - CRITSPPYNEQFF TGCAGGATAACCAGCCCCCCCTACAATGAGCAGTTCTTC
TRBJ2-7 TRBV6-5 - - CASSYSSTLEQYF TGTGCCAGCAGTTACTCGTCCACGCTCGAGCAGTACTTC
TRBJ2-1 TRBV4-2 few TRBD2 CASSQQSSGLPYNEQFF TGTGCCAGCAGCCAACAGTCTAGCGGGCTCCCGTACAATGAGCAGTTCTTC
TRBJ1-2 TRBV12-3/TRBV12-4 - - CASSLRTLASNYGYTF TGTGCCAGCAGCCTGAGGACGCTAGCTAGCAACTATGGCTACACCTTC
TRBJ2-7 TRBV29-1 - TRBD1 CSASRTGNYEQYF TGCAGCGCCTCTAGGACAGGGAACTACGAGCAGTACTTC
TRBJ1-1 TRBV7-2 - - CASSKQVNTEAFF TGTGCCAGCAGCAAACAGGTTAACACTGAAGCTTTCTTT
TRBJ2-4 TRBV14 few - CASSHRLGENIQYF TGTGCCAGCAGCCACAGACTAGGGGAAAACATTCAGTACTTC
TRBJ1-5 TRBV7-9 few - CASSGRDINQPQHF TGTGCCAGCAGCGGCCGGGACATAAATCAGCCCCAGCATTTT
TRBJ1-2 TRBV20-1 few - CSADLGLTNFGYTF TGCAGTGCCGACCTGGGACTGACAAACTTTGGCTACACCTTC
TRBJ2-7 TRBV25-1 - TRBD2 CASSGSWSGEPYEQYF TGTGCCAGCAGTGGGTCTTGGAGCGGGGAACCCTACGAGCAGTACTTC
TRBJ2-1 TRBV7-9 - TRBD2 CASSSGNPLAGVSYNEQFF TGTGCCAGCAGCTCAGGGAATCCCCTAGCGGGGGTCTCCTACAATGAGCAGTTCTTC
TRBJ1-2 TRBV4-3 - TRBD1 CASSRGTENYNYGYTF TGCGCCAGCAGCCGCGGGACAGAGAACTATAACTATGGCTACACCTTC
TRBJ2-1 TRBV20-1 - TRBD2 CSARPLSAGGNNEQFF TGCAGTGCTAGACCCCTTTCCGCGGGGGGAAACAATGAGCAGTTCTTC
TRBJ2-1 TRBV15 - TRBD2 CATSRGSGTSGSYNEQFF TGTGCCACCAGCAGAGGAAGCGGGACTAGCGGTTCCTACAATGAGCAGTTCTTC
TRBJ2-5 TRBV12-3/TRBV12-4 - TRBD1 CASSPIGQGETQCF TGTGCCAGCAGTCCTATAGGACAGGGTGAGACCCAGTGCTTC
TRBJ2-5 TRBV12-3/TRBV12-4 many TRBD1 CASSRGTGGETQYF TGTGCCAGCAGTCGCGGGACAGGCGGAGAGACCCAGTACTTC
TRBJ2-2 TRBV7-9 few TRBD2 CASSLVGLEAGELFF TGTGCCAGCAGCTTAGTGGGACTAGAGGCCGGGGAGCTGTTTTTT
TRBJ2-1 TRBV20-1 few - CSARRSNEQFF TGCAGTGCCAGAAGGTCCAATGAGCAGTTCTTC
TRBJ1-4 TRBV27 - TRBD1 CASSYQGTVNEKLFF TGTGCCAGCAGTTACCAAGGGACAGTTAATGAAAAACTGTTTTTT
TRBJ2-3 TRBV20-1 - TRBD2 CSADSSGGRDTQYF TGCAGTGCTGATTCTAGCGGGGGGAGGGATACGCAGTATTTT
TRBJ2-3 TRBV20-1 - - CSAGGTSTDTQYF TGCAGTGCAGGGGGGACTAGCACAGATACGCAGTATTTT
TRBJ2-7 TRBV27 - TRBD1 CASSPTETGVLYEQYF TGTGCCAGCAGTCCAACTGAGACAGGGGTCCTCTACGAGCAGTACTTC
TRBJ1-1 TRBV29-1 few TRBD1 CSVEVRDRGTEAFF TGCAGCGTTGAAGTAAGGGACAGGGGGACTGAAGCTTTCTTT
TRBJ1-3 TRBV6-2/TRBV6-3 - - CASRRQEDSGNTIYF TGTGCCAGCAGACGACAGGAAGACTCTGGAAACACCATATATTTT
TRBJ1-6 TRBV12-3/TRBV12-4 - - CASSFAPYNSPLHF TGTGCCAGCAGTTTTGCACCTTATAATTCACCCCTCCACTTT
TRBJ1-1 TRBV29-1 few - CSAPDGQNTEAFF TGCAGCGCACCAGATGGACAGAACACTGAAGCTTTCTTT
TRBJ2-7 TRBV9 few - CASSVDAASYEQYF TGTGCCAGCAGCGTAGACGCCGCTTCCTACGAGCAGTACTTC
TRBJ2-7 TRBV7-8 - TRBD2 CASSPPAGVDEQYF TGTGCCAGCAGCCCCCCGGCGGGGGTCGACGAGCAGTACTTC
TRBJ2-4 TRBV6-2/TRBV6-3 - - CASGPDSEYF TGTGCCAGCGGACCGGACAGTGAGTACTTC
TRBJ1-2 TRBV5-1 - - CASSRAAGNSGYTF TGCGCCAGCAGCCGGGCGGCAGGGAATTCCGGCTACACCTTC
TRBJ2-5 TRBV5-1 few TRBD2 CASSSRLAGQETQYF TGCGCCAGCAGCTCCCGACTAGCGGGGCAAGAGACCCAGTACTTC
TRBJ2-7 TRBV20-1 few - CSARLPGVSSYEQYF TGCAGTGCTAGATTACCCGGTGTCTCCTCCTACGAGCAGTACTTC
TRBJ2-3 TRBV29-1 few - CSVERAPSTDTQYF TGCAGCGTTGAAAGGGCACCTAGCACAGATACGCAGTATTTT
TRBJ2-1 TRBV5-1 few - CASSLVASPWGQFF TGCGCCAGCAGCTTGGTAGCTAGTCCTTGGGGGCAGTTCTTC
TRBJ2-1 TRBV2 - TRBD1 CASSWGDFRGPSNEQFF TGTGCCAGCAGTTGGGGCGATTTCAGGGGGCCCTCCAATGAGCAGTTCTTC
TRBJ2-7 TRBV12-3/TRBV12-4 - - CASGDFYEQYF TGTGCCAGCGGCGATTTCTACGAGCAGTACTTC
TRBJ2-7 TRBV28 few - CASSFRATGEEQYF TGTGCCAGCAGTTTTAGAGCCACAGGCGAAGAGCAGTACTTC
TRBJ1-1 TRBV6-2/TRBV6-3 few TRBD1 CASRTPGQGWIYPPEAFF TGTGCCAGCAGGACCCCGGGACAGGGGTGGATTTACCCCCCTGAAGCTTTCTTT
TRBJ2-2 TRBV5-5 few TRBD1 CASSLAWDREVGELFF TGTGCCAGCAGCTTGGCCTGGGACAGGGAGGTCGGGGAGCTGTTTTTT
TRBJ1-6 TRBV14 - TRBD1 CASSRQGLSSYNSPLHF TGTGCCAGCAGCCGACAGGGACTAAGCTCCTATAATTCACCCCTCCACTTT
TRBJ1-1 TRBV20-1 - TRBD1 CSASGQDTEAFF TGCAGTGCCTCCGGACAGGACACTGAAGCTTTCTTT